These 23 T cell receptor beta chains originate from one sample sequenced in a study of blood T cell repertoires in COVID-19. TCRdb's copy holds only in-frame clones and misses some; the assay was immunoSEQ multiplex PCR. The sample includes more than 250,000 clones, approximately 85% of them seen just once. Sequencing used peripheral blood. Every receptor here comes from a human donor in a cohort sampled during active COVID-19.

This rearrangement joins TRBV5-1 to TRBJ2-3, with a weak D call TRBD1 (6 bases). Germline lookup yields CDR1 SGHRS and CDR2 YFSETQ. The CDR3 has 17 residues. Trimming took off 0 bases at V and 6 bases at J, with 20 bases between the two ends. The CDR3 region is CASSLAGHQGRWDTQYF. CDR3 nucleotide sequence: TGCGCCAGCAGCTTGGCAGGCCATCAGGGGAGATGGGATACGCAGTATTTT. The full variable domain, in which reference TRBV5-1 and TRBJ2-3 provide the parts outside the CDR3, is KAGVTQTPRYLIKTRGQQVTLSCSPISGHRSVSWYQQTPGQGLQFLFEYFSETQRNKGNFPGRFSGRQFSNSRSEMNVSTLELGDSALYLCASSLAGHQGRWDTQYFGPGTRLTVL.

The table lists this clone with a count of one. The genes are TRBV7-6 and TRBJ1-5, with D maybe TRBD1 (5 bases). This CDR3 has 16 amino acids. The V end was cut by 1 base, the J end by 0 bases, with 10 bases between. The germline V gene has CDR1 SGHVS and CDR2 FNYEAQ. CDR3 protein: CASSLGQGYSNQPQHF. CDR3 coding DNA: TGTGCCAGCAGCTTAGGCCAGGGATATAGCAATCAGCCCCAGCATTTT. Drawing the rest from reference TRBV7-6 and TRBJ1-5, the complete variable domain is GAGVSQSPRYKVTKRGQDVALRCDPISGHVSLYWYRQALGQGPEFLTYFNYEAQQDKSGLPNDRFSAERPEGSISTLTIQRTEQRDSAMYRCASSLGQGYSNQPQHFGDGTRLSIL.

The chain has TRBV18 and TRBJ2-7, with a tentative D call TRBD1 (5 bases). Trimming stripped 3 bases from V and 7 bases from J, with 13 bases between. CDR1 and CDR2 (germline): KGHSH, LQKENI. The CDR3 is made up of 13 amino acids. CDR3 nucleotide sequence: TGTGCCAGCTCACCCTCAGGGCTCCTAGAGCAGTACTTC. Protein product: CASSPSGLLEQYF.

The V gene is TRBV18, the J gene TRBJ1-5, with no clear D. V dropped 3 bases and J dropped 5 bases, with 5 bases sitting between them. The CDR3 spans 12 residues. Germline values: CDR1 KGHSH, CDR2 LQKENI. Here the CDR3 reads CASSPSDQPQHF. CDR3 DNA: TGTGCCAGCTCACCCTCTGATCAGCCCCAGCATTTT.

The V call is TRBV28, the J call TRBJ2-7; TRBD1 is a possible D gene (6 bases). Deletions cut 10 bases from V and 1 base from J, with 14 bases between. The CDR3 extends over 13 amino acids. Germline CDR1 reads MDHEN; CDR2 reads SYDVKM. The CDR3 sequence is CAIYSTGSYEQYF. The CDR3 nucleotides are TGTGCCATCTACTCCACAGGGTCCTACGAGCAGTACTTC. Filled out from reference TRBV28 and TRBJ2-7, the complete variable domain reads DVKVTQSSRYLVKRTGEKVFLECVQDMDHENMFWYRQDPGLGLRLIYFSYDVKMKEKGDIPEGYSVSREKKERFSLILESASTNQTSMYLCAIYSTGSYEQYFGPGTRLTVT.

A few counts support this clone. The chain employs TRBV9 and TRBJ2-3; possibly TRBD2 for D (6 bases). V was clipped by 4 bases and J by 2 bases, with 23 bases between them. The CDR3 length is 18 residues. Germline CDR1 is SGDLS and CDR2 is YYNGEE. In DNA, the CDR3 is TGTGCCAGCAGCTCCACCGGGGTCTACCAGGGACTCACAGATACGCAGTATTTT. Encoded protein: CASSSTGVYQGLTDTQYF. The complete variable domain, with remaining parts taken from reference TRBV9 and TRBJ2-3, reads DSGVTQTPKHLITATGQRVTLRCSPRSGDLSVYWYQQSLDQGLQFLIQYYNGEERAKGNILERFSAQQFPDLHSELNLSSLELGDSALYFCASSSTGVYQGLTDTQYFGPGTRLTVL.

This clone appeared a single time. The chain employs TRBV28 and TRBJ2-7; tentative D call: TRBD1 (5 bases). The CDR3 runs to 16 residues. Trimming took off 6 bases at V and 4 bases at J, with 22 bases between the two ends. CDR1 is MDHEN and CDR2 is SYDVKM in the germline V gene. DNA of the CDR3: TGTGCCAGCAGCGCTGAAGATGCAGGGTCTAATTACGAGCAGTACTTC. It is translated as CASSAEDAGSNYEQYF.

The chain carries TRBV9 and TRBJ2-7; 12 nucleotides agree with TRBD2. CDR3 length: 16 residues. CDR1 SGDLS and CDR2 YYNGEE come from the germline V gene. The ends lost 0 bases at V and 6 bases at J; junction bases unmatched: 7. The CDR3 reads CASSVGALAGGPEQYF. CDR3 nucleotides: TGTGCCAGCAGCGTAGGGGCGCTAGCGGGGGGGCCCGAGCAGTACTTC. The full variable domain, its missing parts supplied by reference TRBV9 and TRBJ2-7, is DSGVTQTPKHLITATGQRVTLRCSPRSGDLSVYWYQQSLDQGLQFLIQYYNGEERAKGNILERFSAQQFPDLHSELNLSSLELGDSALYFCASSVGALAGGPEQYFGPGTRLTVT.

The chain employs TRBV2 and TRBJ1-5; 9 nucleotides agree with TRBD1. Trimming removed 4 bases from V and 7 bases from J; junction bases left unmatched: 5. The CDR3 runs to 14 residues. Germline CDR1 and CDR2: SNHLY and FYNNEI. In DNA, the CDR3 is TGTGCCAGCAGTGTAGGGACAGGGCTACAGCCCCAGCATTTT. Protein sequence: CASSVGTGLQPQHF.

The chain recombines TRBV10-1 with TRBJ2-3, with TRBD1 matching over 7 bases. Germline values: CDR1 WNHNN, CDR2 SYGVQD (reference sequence). V lost 3 bases, J lost 5 bases, and 5 bases stayed unmatched. The CDR3 consists of 14 residues. CDR3 in amino acids: CASSDDRVEDTQYF. CDR3 bases: TGCGCCAGCAGTGACGACAGGGTTGAAGATACGCAGTATTTT.

The chain employs TRBV3-1 (or the pseudogene TRBV3-2) and TRBJ1-5; D gene unclear. Trimming cost V 1 base and J 3 bases, with 7 bases left between them. The CDR3 has 14 amino acids. Germline-derived CDR1 and CDR2 are LGHDT and YNNKEL (reference sequence). As DNA, the CDR3 is TGTGCCAGCAGCCAAGCTATAGACAATCAGCCCCAGCATTTT. Protein: CASSQAIDNQPQHF.

The V call is TRBV9, the J call TRBJ1-5; TRBD1 matches at 7 bases. Germline V lookup: CDR1 SGDLS, CDR2 YYNGEE. The CDR3 extends over 19 amino acids. V dropped 2 bases and J dropped 0; count of bases not matched to a gene: 14. The CDR3 protein is CASSVTRVGGANSNQPQHF. The CDR3 nucleotides are TGTGCCAGCAGCGTTACCCGGGTAGGGGGCGCGAATAGCAATCAGCCCCAGCATTTT.

The J gene is TRBJ1-5, the V gene TRBV28; the D gene is possibly TRBD1 (6 bases). Germline V lookup: CDR1 MDHEN, CDR2 SYDVKM. The germline V and J ends were trimmed by 2 bases and 10 bases, with 21 bases remaining between them. The CDR3 sequence is 16 residues long. CDR3 sequence: CASSLPEIGGGGPQHF. CDR3 in DNA: TGTGCCAGCAGTTTACCTGAGATAGGGGGGGGAGGACCCCAGCATTTT. The variable domain in full, with the rest retrieved from reference TRBV28 and TRBJ1-5, is DVKVTQSSRYLVKRTGEKVFLECVQDMDHENMFWYRQDPGLGLRLIYFSYDVKMKEKGDIPEGYSVSREKKERFSLILESASTNQTSMYLCASSLPEIGGGGPQHFGDGTRLSIL.

The rearrangement uses TRBV5-4 and TRBJ2-7; 10 bases are a match to TRBD1. Trimming removed 4 bases from V and 2 bases from J; junction bases left unmatched: 6. This CDR3 contains 15 residues. The germline gives CDR1 SGHNT, CDR2 YYREEE (reference sequence). The CDR3 nucleotides are TGTGCCAGCAGCGCGGGACAGGGGACCACCTACGAGCAGTACTTC. It translates to CASSAGQGTTYEQYF.

V usage is TRBV27 and J usage is TRBJ2-7, with 12 bases identical to TRBD2. The J segment lost 4 bases and the V segment lost 3 bases, leaving 7 bases of the junction unmatched. From germline, CDR1 is MNHEY and CDR2 SMNVEV (reference sequence). This CDR3 contains 16 residues. CDR3 region: CASSFSSGRAPYEQYF. The DNA for the CDR3 is TGTGCCAGCAGTTTTTCTAGCGGGAGGGCTCCTTACGAGCAGTACTTC.

As DNA, the CDR3 is TGTGCCAGCAGTCTAGCGGGAGGAGATCGAGAGCAGTACTTC. Its protein is CASSLAGGDREQYF. The chain links TRBV6-2 or TRBV6-3 to TRBJ2-7, with 11 bases identical to TRBD2. Germline CDR1 is MNHEY and CDR2 is SVGEGT. CDR3 length equals 14 residues. With 5 bases clipped from V and 7 bases from J, the junction kept 7 bases outside the gene matches.

V and J are TRBV19 and TRBJ2-5; TRBD1 is a possible D gene (6 bases). Trimming left V 5 bases short and J 2 bases short, with 12 bases between. CDR3 length: 14 amino acids. Per germline, CDR1 LNHDA and CDR2 SQIVND (reference sequence). CDR3 sequence reads: CASSDPGQQETQYF. The CDR3 DNA is TGTGCCAGTAGTGACCCCGGACAGCAAGAGACCCAGTACTTC. The full variable domain, with the rest looked up from reference TRBV19 and TRBJ2-5, is DGGITQSPKYLFRKEGQNVTLSCEQNLNHDAMYWYRQDPGQGLRLIYYSQIVNDFQKGDIAEGYSVSREKKESFPLTVTSAQKNPTAFYLCASSDPGQQETQYFGPGTRLLVL.

This sequence joins TRBV4-3 and TRBJ1-2; D is unresolved. CDR1 is LGHNA and CDR2 is YSLEER in the germline V gene. CDR3 length: 16 amino acids. V lost 4 bases, J lost 3 bases, and 18 bases lay in between. In DNA form, the CDR3 reads TGCGCCAGCAGCCGCGTGCGGAGGGCCACTGACTATGGCTACACCTTC. It yields the protein CASSRVRRATDYGYTF.

The J gene is TRBJ2-5, the V gene TRBV29-1; 14 positions agree with TRBD2. V was pared by 4 bases and J by 4 bases, with 5 bases of the junction left unmatched. The germline gives CDR1 SQVTM, CDR2 ANQGSEA. The CDR3 spans 15 residues. The CDR3 here is CSVGRTSGGSETQYF. As DNA, the CDR3 is TGCAGCGTTGGCCGGACTAGCGGGGGGTCAGAGACCCAGTACTTC.

V gene TRBV28 combines with J gene TRBJ2-3, with TRBD2 identical over 9 bases. The germline V gene encodes CDR1 MDHEN and CDR2 SYDVKM. This CDR3 has 13 amino acids. Germline trimming cut 8 bases from V and 5 bases from J; bases unmatched to any gene: 5. CDR3 coding DNA: TGTGCCAGCTGGGCGGGAGGGAGAGATACGCAGTATTTT. The encoded protein is CASWAGGRDTQYF.

The V and J genes are TRBV21-1 and TRBJ2-3; the table's D gene call, TRBD1, was not cross checked with the DNA. TRBV21-1 constitutes a pseudogene. This CDR3 comprises 17 residues. CDR3 nucleotides: TGTGCCAGCAGCAAACCAGAGACAGGGGCAAGCACAGATACGCAGTATTTT. Its translation is CASSKPETGASTDTQYF.

V is TRBV30 and J is TRBJ2-3, with D hard to call. V lost 7 bases and J 0 bases, leaving 14 bases between the germline ends. The CDR3 totals 14 residues. The germline gives CDR1 GTSNPN, CDR2 SVGIG (reference sequence). CDR3 nucleotides: TGTGCCTCTCAACAAGTCTCTAGCACAGATACGCAGTATTTT. It codes for CASQQVSSTDTQYF.

This clone came up a few times. The J gene is TRBJ1-3, the V gene TRBV18, with D unclear. The V end was cut by 10 bases, the J end by 2 bases, with 9 bases between. The CDR3 is 12 residues long. Germline lookup yields CDR1 KGHSH and CDR2 LQKENI. The CDR3 nucleotides are TGTGCCACCGGGGAAGCTGGAAACACCATATATTTT. Protein product: CATGEAGNTIYF.